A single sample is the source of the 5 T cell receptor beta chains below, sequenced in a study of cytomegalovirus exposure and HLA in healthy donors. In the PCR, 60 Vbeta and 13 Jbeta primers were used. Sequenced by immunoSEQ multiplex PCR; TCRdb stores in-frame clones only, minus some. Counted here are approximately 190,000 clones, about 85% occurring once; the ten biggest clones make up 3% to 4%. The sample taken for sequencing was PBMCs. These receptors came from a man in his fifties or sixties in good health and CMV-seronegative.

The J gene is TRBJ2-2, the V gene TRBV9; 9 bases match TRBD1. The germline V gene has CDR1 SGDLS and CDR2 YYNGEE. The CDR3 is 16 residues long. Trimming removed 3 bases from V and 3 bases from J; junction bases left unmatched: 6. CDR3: CASSAGQGRDTGELFF. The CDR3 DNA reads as TGTGCCAGCAGCGCGGGACAGGGAAGGGACACCGGGGAGCTGTTTTTT.

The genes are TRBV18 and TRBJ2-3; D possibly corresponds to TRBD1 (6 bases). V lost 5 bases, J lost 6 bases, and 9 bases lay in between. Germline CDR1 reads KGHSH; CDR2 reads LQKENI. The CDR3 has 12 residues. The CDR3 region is CASSKGDDTQYF. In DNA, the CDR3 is TGTGCCAGCTCAAAGGGGGACGATACGCAGTATTTT.

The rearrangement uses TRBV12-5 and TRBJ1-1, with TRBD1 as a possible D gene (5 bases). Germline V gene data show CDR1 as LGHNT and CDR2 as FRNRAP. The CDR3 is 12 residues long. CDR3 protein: CALTYQGVEAFF. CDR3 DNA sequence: TGTGCCCTCACCTACCAAGGGGTTGAAGCTTTCTTT.

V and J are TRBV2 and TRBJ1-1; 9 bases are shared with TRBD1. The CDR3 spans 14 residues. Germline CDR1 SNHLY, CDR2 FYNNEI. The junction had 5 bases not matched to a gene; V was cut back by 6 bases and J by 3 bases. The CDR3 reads CASRPGQGYTEAFF. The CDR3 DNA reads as TGTGCCAGCAGACCCGGACAGGGGTACACTGAAGCTTTCTTT.

The CDR3 sequence is CSATNSYEQYF. DNA for the CDR3: TGCAGTGCTACAAACTCCTACGAGCAGTACTTC. The rearrangement joins TRBV20-1 to TRBJ2-7, with D unresolved. The V end lost 4 bases, the J end lost 0 bases, and 4 bases lay between the germline ends. The CDR3 consists of 11 residues. Germline V lookup: CDR1 DFQATT, CDR2 SNEGSKA (reference sequence).